Below, 5 T cell receptor beta chains from the same sample are listed, as sequenced in a study of cytomegalovirus exposure and HLA in healthy donors. The PCR was carried out with 60 Vbeta primers and 13 Jbeta primers. Method: immunoSEQ multiplex PCR; TCRdb's copy keeps in-frame clones and lacks some. The sample has about 99,000 clones; over 9% are singletons. Sample: PBMCs. These receptors came from a man aged 35 to 55 in good health and CMV-seropositive.

There are a few counts of this clone. The V call is TRBV15, the J call TRBJ2-7, with 7 bases lining up with TRBD1. In germline, CDR1 is LNHNV, CDR2 YYDKDF (reference sequence). This CDR3 has 13 amino acids. The V segment lost 4 bases and the J segment 2 bases; nucleotides outside the gene matches: 2. This CDR3 reads CATSIDRAYEQYF. In DNA, the CDR3 is TGTGCCACCAGCATAGACAGGGCCTACGAGCAGTACTTC. Looking up the rest from reference TRBV15 and TRBJ2-7 gives the full variable domain: DAMVIQNPRYQVTQFGKPVTLSCSQTLNHNVMYWYQQKSSQAPKLLFHYYDKDFNNEADTPDNFQSRRPNTSFCFLDIRSPGLGDTAMYLCATSIDRAYEQYFGPGTRLTVT.

The rearrangement links TRBV4-1 to TRBJ1-3; no clear D gene. CDR3 size: 16 residues. Germline CDR1 reads MGHRA; CDR2 reads YSYEKL. Trimming removed 1 base at V and 0 bases at J, with 10 bases between. This chain's CDR3 is CASSQVTIVSGNTIYF. For the CDR3, the DNA is TGCGCCAGCAGCCAAGTTACCATAGTCTCTGGAAACACCATATATTTT.

This clone appeared a few times. CDR3 residues: CASSVTSGTPDTQYF. As DNA, the CDR3 is TGTGCCAGCAGCGTAACTAGCGGGACCCCAGATACGCAGTATTTT. The chain employs TRBV9 and TRBJ2-3; TRBD2 matches at 10 bases. This CDR3 contains 15 residues. In germline, CDR1 is SGDLS, CDR2 YYNGEE. The V gene end was trimmed by 1 base and the J gene end by 4 bases; junction bases not matched to a gene: 3.

This chain connects TRBV6-5 to TRBJ2-7; possibly TRBD1 for D (7 bases). V lost 3 bases and J lost 2, with 14 bases in between. The CDR3 is made up of 15 amino acids. CDR1 is MNHEY and CDR2 is SVGAGI in the germline V gene. Here the CDR3 DNA reads TGTGCCAGCAGTTATGGGCAGGGGGGAGCCTACGAGCAGTACTTC. Translating gives CASSYGQGGAYEQYF.

The chain carries TRBV11-3 and TRBJ2-1, with D perhaps matching TRBD2 (5 bases). The CDR3 is 15 residues long. Trimming left V 5 bases short and J 0 bases short, with 11 bases between. Germline CDR1 reads SGHNT; CDR2 reads YENEEA. The CDR3 DNA is TGTGCCAGCAGCGACGGGGATAGCTCCTACAATGAGCAGTTCTTC. Its protein is CASSDGDSSYNEQFF.